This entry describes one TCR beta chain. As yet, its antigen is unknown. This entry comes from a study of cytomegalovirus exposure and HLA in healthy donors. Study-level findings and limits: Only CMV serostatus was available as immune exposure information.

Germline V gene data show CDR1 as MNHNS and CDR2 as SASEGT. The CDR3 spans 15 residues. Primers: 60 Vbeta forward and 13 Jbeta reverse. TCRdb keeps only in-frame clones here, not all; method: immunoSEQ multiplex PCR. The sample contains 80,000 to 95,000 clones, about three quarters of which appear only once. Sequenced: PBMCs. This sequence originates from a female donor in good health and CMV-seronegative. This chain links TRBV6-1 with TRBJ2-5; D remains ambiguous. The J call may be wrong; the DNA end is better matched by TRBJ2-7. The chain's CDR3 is CASSESPESSHEQYF. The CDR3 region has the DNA TGTGCCAGCAGTGAATCCCCTGAGAGTAGCCACGAGCAGTACTTC.